This entry lists 29 T cell receptor beta chains sequenced from one sample in a study of CD4 T cells in relation to SARS-CoV-2 and coronaviruses. Libraries were prepared by immunoSEQ multiplex PCR; TCRdb keeps only in-frame clonotypes and omits some of them. The data show about 24,000 clones, with about three quarters seen just once and about 14% held by the top ten. Their antigens are not known. The unexposed donors gave CD4+ T cells in about 2010-2019, prior to COVID-19. CD4+ T cells were isolated from the cells after about 11 days of culture. The sequenced sample was CD4+ T cells from PBMCs, cultured in vitro. The receptors here all came from a human donor in good health.

DNA of the CDR3: TGTGCCAGCAACCCGACAGTAGCCCCTGGGGCCAACGTCCTGACTTTC. Translated: CASNPTVAPGANVLTF. The chain uses TRBV2 and TRBJ2-6; D perhaps matches TRBD1 (5 bases). The V and J ends lost 7 bases and 2 bases respectively, with 15 bases between them. The CDR3 length is 16 residues. The germline V gene encodes CDR1 SNHLY and CDR2 FYNNEI.

This chain connects TRBV11-2 to TRBJ2-3; D possibly corresponds to TRBD2 (5 bases). Germline-derived CDR1 and CDR2 are SGHAT and FQNNGV. Trimming removed 5 bases at V and 7 bases at J, with 16 bases between. The CDR3 is made up of 14 amino acids. CDR3 residues: CASSPGERANTQYF. In DNA form, the CDR3 reads TGTGCCAGCAGCCCCGGGGAGAGGGCAAATACGCAGTATTTT.

J is TRBJ2-7 and V is TRBV13; TRBD2 agrees at 12 bases. This CDR3 is 16 amino acids long. The V segment lost 3 bases and the J segment 1 base; nucleotides outside the gene matches: 4. The germline V gene encodes CDR1 PRHDT and CDR2 FYEKMQ (reference sequence). CDR3 sequence reads: CASSLGTSGFSYEQYF. The CDR3 DNA reads TGTGCCAGCAGCTTGGGGACTAGCGGGTTTTCCTACGAGCAGTACTTC.

The chain is built from TRBV30 and TRBJ2-3, with D possibly TRBD1 on 5 matching bases. V was shortened by 4 bases and J by 4 bases, with 15 bases between the two germline ends. Germline CDR1 GTSNPN, CDR2 SVGIG (reference sequence). The CDR3 spans 14 residues. In DNA form, the CDR3 reads TGTGCCTGGACTCAGGGCCCTAACTCAGATACGCAGTATTTT. Its translation is CAWTQGPNSDTQYF.

The chain joins TRBV18 to TRBJ1-5; D not resolved. This CDR3 contains 12 residues. The V and J ends lost 4 bases and 3 bases respectively, with 4 bases between them. Per the germline V gene, CDR1 is KGHSH and CDR2 is LQKENI. The CDR3, as DNA: TGTGCCAGCTCACTTCCCAATCAGCCCCAGCATTTT. It is translated as CASSLPNQPQHF. Using reference TRBV18 and TRBJ1-5 for the parts outside the CDR3, the full variable domain is NAGVMQNPRHLVRRRGQEARLRCSPMKGHSHVYWYRQLPEEGLKFMVYLQKENIIDESGMPKERFSAEFPKEGPSILRIQQVVRGDSAAYFCASSLPNQPQHFGDGTRLSIL.

CDR3 coding DNA: TGTGCCAGCAGCTTAGGGGCTGTCACAGATACGCAGTATTTT. As protein: CASSLGAVTDTQYF. The chain carries TRBV7-2 and TRBJ2-3, with D uncertain. Germline V gene lookup returns CDR1 SGHTA and CDR2 FQGNSA. The V gene lost 1 base and the J gene lost 2 bases, with 7 bases spanning the gap. This CDR3 has 14 amino acids.

The rearrangement links TRBV9 to TRBJ2-2, with a weak D call TRBD1 (6 bases). The CDR3 has 15 amino acids. V was shortened by 0 bases and J by 4 bases, with 10 bases between the two germline ends. Germline CDR1 and CDR2: SGDLS and YYNGEE. CDR3 DNA sequence: TGTGCCAGCAGCGTAGAGGGCAGGGGCACCGGGGAGCTGTTTTTT. Its protein is CASSVEGRGTGELFF.

This chain joins TRBV19 and TRBJ1-2; D ambiguous. The V end was cut by 0 bases, the J end by 7 bases, with 9 bases between. Germline V gives CDR1 LNHDA, CDR2 SQIVND (reference sequence). The CDR3 loop spans 13 amino acids. This chain's CDR3 is CASSIERNSGYTF. The CDR3 DNA follows: TGTGCCAGTAGTATAGAGCGGAACAGTGGCTACACCTTC. The full variable domain, its missing parts supplied by reference TRBV19 and TRBJ1-2, is DGGITQSPKYLFRKEGQNVTLSCEQNLNHDAMYWYRQDPGQGLRLIYYSQIVNDFQKGDIAEGYSVSREKKESFPLTVTSAQKNPTAFYLCASSIERNSGYTFGSGTRLTVV.

V gene TRBV19 combines with J gene TRBJ2-1; maybe TRBD2 (5 bases). The CDR3 spans 13 residues. V was pared by 6 bases and J by 9 bases, with 15 bases between. Germline V lookup: CDR1 LNHDA, CDR2 SQIVND (reference sequence). CDR3 loop: CASSRDWSIEQFF. The CDR3 bases are TGTGCCAGTAGCCGGGATTGGTCCATTGAGCAGTTCTTC.

The V gene is TRBV19, the J gene TRBJ1-2, with 10 bases matching TRBD1. The CDR3 length is 14 residues. Germline loops: CDR1 LNHDA, CDR2 SQIVND (reference sequence). V shed 5 bases and J 5 bases; nucleotides not matched to a gene: 5. CDR3 DNA: TGTGCCAGTAGTTCGGGGACAGGGGTATATGGCTACACCTTC. Amino acid sequence: CASSSGTGVYGYTF.

This clone turned up a few times. V usage is TRBV4-2 and J usage is TRBJ1-5; D call uncertain. The V end lost 9 bases, the J end lost 7 bases, and 22 bases lay between the germline ends. Looked up from germline, CDR1 is LGHNA and CDR2 is YNFKEQ. The CDR3 is made up of 15 amino acids. This CDR3 reads CARASTAVEMQPQHF. The CDR3 coding sequence is TGTGCCAGAGCCTCGACCGCGGTGGAGATGCAGCCCCAGCATTTT.

This clone was recorded once. This chain links TRBV5-1 with TRBJ2-6, with D perhaps matching TRBD1 (6 bases). The CDR3 contains 18 residues. V was pared by 1 base and J by 3 bases, with 17 bases between. Germline V CDR1 and CDR2: SGHRS, YFSETQ. The CDR3 spells CASSLSGSQGSGANVLTF. The CDR3 DNA follows: TGCGCCAGCAGCTTGTCAGGGTCCCAGGGGAGTGGGGCCAACGTCCTGACTTTC.

This chain connects TRBV11-2 to TRBJ2-1, with 8 bases that match TRBD2. Per germline, CDR1 SGHAT and CDR2 FQNNGV. V lost 2 bases, J lost 12 bases, and 3 bases stayed unmatched. This CDR3 comprises 12 residues. As DNA, the CDR3 is TGTGCCAGCAGCTTAAGCGGGAGCTGGCAGTTCTTC. Translation: CASSLSGSWQFF.

The CDR3 spells CASSFSGFTDTQYF. Here the CDR3 DNA reads TGTGCCAGCAGCTTTAGCGGGTTCACAGATACGCAGTATTTT. The chain recombines TRBV25-1 with TRBJ2-3; 7 bases are shared with TRBD2. This CDR3 is 14 amino acids long. From germline, CDR1 is MGHDK and CDR2 SYGVNS. Losses at the gene ends were 6 bases for V and 2 bases for J; bases not matched to a gene: 5.

V usage is TRBV5-4 and J usage is TRBJ1-2, with 7 nucleotides matching TRBD1. The V and J ends lost 3 bases and 8 bases, in that order; junction bases with no gene match: 1. Germline V gene lookup returns CDR1 SGHNT and CDR2 YYREEE (reference sequence). The CDR3 length is 11 residues. Here the CDR3 DNA reads TGTGCCAGCAGCTACAGGGGAGGCTACACCTTC. This translates into CASSYRGGYTF.

Worth noting for this clone: At one of its ends the junction is not consistent with the germline gene, which may arise from a read error. The gene calls are TRBV27 and TRBJ1-2; D not certain. The CDR3 extends over 14 amino acids. From germline, CDR1 is MNHEY and CDR2 SMNVEV (reference sequence). This CDR3 reads CASSLSSGKYGHTF. CDR3 coding DNA: TGTGCCAGCAGTTTATCGTCGGGGAAATATGGCCACACCTTC.

V gene TRBV18 combines with J gene TRBJ2-3; perhaps TRBD1 as D (6 bases). V was clipped by 5 bases and J by 2 bases, with 14 bases between them. The length of the CDR3 is 15 residues. The germline CDR1 and CDR2 sequences are KGHSH and LQKENI. CDR3 sequence reads: CASSSTGPHTDTQYF. The CDR3 DNA follows: TGTGCCAGCTCATCGACAGGACCCCACACAGATACGCAGTATTTT.

This clone came up once. The chain joins TRBV28 to TRBJ2-1; 10 nucleotides align to TRBD1. This CDR3 comprises 14 residues. Germline CDR1 MDHEN, CDR2 SYDVKM. V trimming: 6 bases; J trimming: 3 bases; junction bases outside the gene matches: 2. CDR3 in DNA: TGTGCCAGCAGGACAGGGGGCGACTACAATGAGCAGTTCTTC. It specifies CASRTGGDYNEQFF.

The V and J genes are TRBV19 and TRBJ2-3; D may be TRBD1 or TRBD2 (6 bases each). Germline V CDR1 and CDR2: LNHDA, SQIVND (reference sequence). Trimming stripped 6 bases from V and 6 bases from J, with 19 bases between. The CDR3 covers 15 residues. This CDR3 is CASSPGGGRLDTQYF. Here the CDR3 DNA reads TGTGCCAGTAGCCCTGGAGGGGGGAGGTTGGATACGCAGTATTTT.

This clone has more than one count but fewer than ten. The chain's CDR3 is CASSSTPSPLHF. The CDR3 nucleotides read TGTGCCAGCAGCTCGACACCTTCACCCCTCCACTTT. The chain couples TRBV7-2 to TRBJ1-6; no clear D gene. This CDR3 region has 12 residues. Germline lookup yields CDR1 SGHTA and CDR2 FQGNSA. Deletions cut 4 bases from V and 9 bases from J, with 7 bases between.

V and J are TRBV5-1 and TRBJ2-7; 12 bases match TRBD2. From germline, CDR1 is SGHRS and CDR2 YFSETQ. The CDR3 is made up of 16 amino acids. After removal of 0 bases from V and 1 base from J, the junction contained 2 bases not matched to a gene. The CDR3 here is CASSLGLAGASYEQYF. For the CDR3, the DNA is TGCGCCAGCAGCTTGGGACTAGCGGGGGCATCCTACGAGCAGTACTTC.

V usage is TRBV6-5 and J usage is TRBJ2-1; 12 nucleotides agree with TRBD2. This CDR3 comprises 15 residues. The V segment lost 6 bases and the J segment 7 bases; nucleotides outside the gene matches: 7. Germline V CDR1 and CDR2: MNHEY, SVGAGI. The CDR3 reads CASRRTGTSGNEQFF. CDR3 in DNA: TGTGCCAGCAGGAGGACCGGGACTAGCGGGAATGAGCAGTTCTTC.

The genes are TRBV10-3 and TRBJ2-5; 8 bases match TRBD1. Germline V gene data show CDR1 as ENHRY and CDR2 as SYGVKD. The CDR3 is made up of 13 amino acids. Trimming cost V 6 bases and J 4 bases; bases outside gene matches: 4. The CDR3 DNA reads TGTGCCATCAGCCTAACAGGGGGAGAGACCCAGTACTTC. Amino acids: CAISLTGGETQYF.

The V and J genes are TRBV5-1 and TRBJ2-1; the D is unclear. The CDR3 is 14 amino acids. Germline V gene data show CDR1 as SGHRS and CDR2 as YFSETQ. The V end lost 0 bases, the J end lost 5 bases, and 9 bases lay between the germline ends. The CDR3 DNA sequence: TGCGCCAGCAGCTTGGAGAGCATCGACAATGAGCAGTTCTTC. This gives the protein CASSLESIDNEQFF.

The J gene is TRBJ1-4, the V gene TRBV19; no clear D. Germline values: CDR1 LNHDA, CDR2 SQIVND (reference sequence). The CDR3 has 13 amino acids. V was clipped by 8 bases and J by 4 bases, with 11 bases between them. The CDR3: CASLLRNNEKLFF. In nucleotides, the CDR3 is TGTGCCAGTCTCCTCCGGAATAATGAAAAACTGTTTTTT.

The rearrangement joins TRBV30 to TRBJ1-5; possible D gene TRBD1, 5 bases. The germline V gene encodes CDR1 GTSNPN and CDR2 SVGIG (reference sequence). Trimming removed 7 bases from V and 2 bases from J, with 12 bases in between. CDR3 length: 13 residues. CDR3 in amino acids: CALGEFGNQPQHF. CDR3 DNA: TGTGCCTTAGGGGAGTTTGGCAATCAGCCCCAGCATTTT.

The chain carries TRBV7-9 and TRBJ1-2; D uncertain. Germline lookup yields CDR1 SEHNR and CDR2 FQNEAQ (reference sequence). This CDR3 is 14 amino acids long. Trimming shortened V by 1 base and J by 5 bases, and 11 bases separated the two germline ends. Here the CDR3 DNA reads TGTGCCAGCAGCTTAGGGGTTAAGGGTTATGGCTACACCTTC. Residues: CASSLGVKGYGYTF.

This sequence joins TRBV7-6 and TRBJ2-1; 8 nucleotides agree with TRBD2. Germline-derived CDR1 and CDR2 are SGHVS and FNYEAQ. This CDR3 region has 14 residues. Germline trimming cut 5 bases from V and 4 bases from J; bases unmatched to any gene: 4. CDR3 sequence: CASSREGGYNEQFF. CDR3 DNA: TGTGCCAGCAGCCGGGAGGGCGGTTACAATGAGCAGTTCTTC.

The sample holds one count of this clone. The J gene is TRBJ2-1, the V gene TRBV5-1; D remains unclear. CDR3 length: 16 amino acids. Between the trimmed V and J ends, which lost 0 bases and 5 bases, there was a span of 15 bases. CDR1 and CDR2 (germline): SGHRS, YFSETQ. The CDR3, as DNA: TGCGCCAGCAGCTTGGTCGAGCATGGTGGACACAATGAGCAGTTCTTC. Residues: CASSLVEHGGHNEQFF.